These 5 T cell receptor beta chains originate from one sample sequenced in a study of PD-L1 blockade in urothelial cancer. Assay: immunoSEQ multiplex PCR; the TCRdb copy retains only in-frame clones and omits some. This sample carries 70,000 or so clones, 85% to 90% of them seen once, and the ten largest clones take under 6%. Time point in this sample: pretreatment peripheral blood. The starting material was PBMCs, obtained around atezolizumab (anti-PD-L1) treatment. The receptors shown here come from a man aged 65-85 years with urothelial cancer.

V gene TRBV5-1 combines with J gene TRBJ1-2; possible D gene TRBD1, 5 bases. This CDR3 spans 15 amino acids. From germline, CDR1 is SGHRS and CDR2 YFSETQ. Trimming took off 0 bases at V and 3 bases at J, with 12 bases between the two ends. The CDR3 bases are TGCGCCAGCAGCTTGGCCGCGGGGCAGGACTATGGCTACACCTTC. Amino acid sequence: CASSLAAGQDYGYTF.

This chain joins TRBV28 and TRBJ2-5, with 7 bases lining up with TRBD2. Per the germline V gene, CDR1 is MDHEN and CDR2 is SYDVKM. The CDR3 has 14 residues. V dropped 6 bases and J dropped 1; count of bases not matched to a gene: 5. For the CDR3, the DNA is TGTGCCAGCAGAACTCTAGCGGTCCAAGAGACCCAGTACTTC. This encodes CASRTLAVQETQYF.

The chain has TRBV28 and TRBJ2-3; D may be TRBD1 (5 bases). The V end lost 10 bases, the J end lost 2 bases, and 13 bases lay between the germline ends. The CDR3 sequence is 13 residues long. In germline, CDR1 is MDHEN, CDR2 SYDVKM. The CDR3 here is CATDRIITDTQYF. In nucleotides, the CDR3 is TGTGCCACCGACAGAATAATCACAGATACGCAGTATTTT.

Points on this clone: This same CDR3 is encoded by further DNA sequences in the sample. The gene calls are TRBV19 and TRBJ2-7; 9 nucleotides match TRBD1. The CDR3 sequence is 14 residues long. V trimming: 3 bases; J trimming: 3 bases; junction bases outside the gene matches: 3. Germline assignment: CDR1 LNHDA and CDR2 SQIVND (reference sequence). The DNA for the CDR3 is TGTGCCAGTAGTATGGACAGGGGAAACTACGAGCAGTACTTC. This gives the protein CASSMDRGNYEQYF.

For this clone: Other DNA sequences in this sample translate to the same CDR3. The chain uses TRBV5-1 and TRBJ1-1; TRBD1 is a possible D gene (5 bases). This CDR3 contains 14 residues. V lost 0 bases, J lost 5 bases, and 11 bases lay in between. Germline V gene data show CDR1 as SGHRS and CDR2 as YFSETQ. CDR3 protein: CASSLGQGATEAFF. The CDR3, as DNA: TGCGCCAGCAGCTTGGGGCAGGGTGCAACTGAAGCTTTCTTT.